This TCR beta chain was captured by sequencing in a study of a mutant IDH1 vaccine in newly diagnosed glioma. Study information: Treated patients, averaging around 40 years, were roughly 62% male and about 38% female. Patients got radiotherapy, temozolomide, or both beforehand, and most got both.

The data were produced by immunoSEQ multiplex PCR, yet TCRdb's version contains in-frame clones alone and is incomplete. The table has around 50,000 clones, just over 85% seen once. Time point meaning: baseline, week 1 (first vaccination visit). The treatment here: pre-vaccination baseline after standard-of-care therapy. This clone was recorded a few times. The target antigen is unknown. The study's findings and limits: Overall, about 92% of patients had vaccine-induced immune responses.

This TCR derives from a man aged 35 to 55 with glioma. This material consisted of PBMCs, taken from a glioma patient treated with radiotherapy, temozolomide or both.

CDR3 nucleotides: TGTGCCAGCAGCTTCACCTTCACAGATACGCAGTATTTT. Translated, it gives CASSFTFTDTQYF. V is TRBV7-2 and J is TRBJ2-3, with D unresolved. Germline loops: CDR1 SGHTA, CDR2 FQGNSA. The CDR3 totals 13 residues. The ends were cut back, 3 bases at V and 2 bases at J, with 6 bases in the middle.